The sample holds a few counts of the clone carrying this TCR beta chain. Antigen unknown. The source of the sample is a study of T cells after yellow fever vaccination. Study-wide background: SMART-Seq v4 Ultra Low Input prepared libraries from low-cell fractions.

Using its own MiXCR run on the 5' RACE reads, TCRdb lists one record per CDR3 protein. The table lists under 350,000 distinct CDR3 sequences, approximately 4% of them singletons, with 20% to 25% in the top ten. Study-wide points: Of the clonotypes, a small share occurred in both CD4 and CD8 compartments. Boosting was followed by the reappearance of most primary-vaccination clones (around 96% CD4, 85% to 90% CD8).

This TCR derives from a man between 18 and 29 years old who received the YFV17D yellow fever vaccine. The source was PBMCs, collected 5 days after the yellow fever booster vaccination.

The CDR3 sequence: CASSGQGLPYEQYF. Here the CDR3 DNA reads TGTGCCAGCAGCGGACAGGGACTACCCTACGAGCAGTACTTC. The chain recombines TRBV5-6 with TRBJ2-7; tentative D call: TRBD1 (8 bases). The CDR3 contains 14 residues. The germline gives CDR1 SGHDT, CDR2 YYEEEE. V lost 4 bases and J lost 2, with 13 bases in between.